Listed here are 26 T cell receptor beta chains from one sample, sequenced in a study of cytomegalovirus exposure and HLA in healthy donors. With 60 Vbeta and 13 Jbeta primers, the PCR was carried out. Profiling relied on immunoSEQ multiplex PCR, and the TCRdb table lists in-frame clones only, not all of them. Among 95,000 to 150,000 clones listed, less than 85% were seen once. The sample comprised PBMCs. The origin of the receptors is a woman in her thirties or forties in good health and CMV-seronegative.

The chain's CDR3 is CASSYFRDRGHEQYF. DNA of the CDR3: TGTGCCAGCAGCTACTTCCGGGACAGGGGCCACGAGCAGTACTTC. This chain joins TRBV7-2 and TRBJ2-7; 10 bases are shared with TRBD1. V lost 4 bases and J lost 5; bases outside the gene matches: 8. The CDR3 covers 15 residues. Germline loops: CDR1 SGHTA, CDR2 FQGNSA.

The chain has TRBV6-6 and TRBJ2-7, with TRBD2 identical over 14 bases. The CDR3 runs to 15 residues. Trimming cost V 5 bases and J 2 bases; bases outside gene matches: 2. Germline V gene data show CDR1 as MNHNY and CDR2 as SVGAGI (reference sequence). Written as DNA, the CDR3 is TGTGCCAGCAGTCGGGGACTAGCGGGAGCCTACGAGCAGTACTTC. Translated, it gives CASSRGLAGAYEQYF.

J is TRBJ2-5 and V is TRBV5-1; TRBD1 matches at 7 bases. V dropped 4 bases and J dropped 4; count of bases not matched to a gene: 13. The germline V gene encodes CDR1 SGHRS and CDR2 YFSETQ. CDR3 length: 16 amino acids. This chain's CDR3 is CASSPAPGQAAETQYF. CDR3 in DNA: TGCGCCAGCAGCCCTGCTCCCGGACAGGCGGCAGAGACCCAGTACTTC.

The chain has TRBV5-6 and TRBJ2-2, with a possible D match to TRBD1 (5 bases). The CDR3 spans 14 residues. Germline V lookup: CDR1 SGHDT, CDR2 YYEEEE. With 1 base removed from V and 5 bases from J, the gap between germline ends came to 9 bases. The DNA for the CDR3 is TGTGCCAGCAGCTTGAGGACACAGACCGGGGAGCTGTTTTTT. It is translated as CASSLRTQTGELFF.

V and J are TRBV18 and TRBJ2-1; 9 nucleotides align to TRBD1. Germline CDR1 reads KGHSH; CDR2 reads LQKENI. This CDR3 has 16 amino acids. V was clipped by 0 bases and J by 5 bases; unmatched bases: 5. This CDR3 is CASSPPSGTGNNEQFF. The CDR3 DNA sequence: TGTGCCAGCTCACCACCTTCCGGGACAGGGAACAATGAGCAGTTCTTC.

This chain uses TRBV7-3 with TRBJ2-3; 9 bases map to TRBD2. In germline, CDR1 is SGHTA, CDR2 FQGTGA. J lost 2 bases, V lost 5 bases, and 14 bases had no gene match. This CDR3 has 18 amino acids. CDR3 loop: CASSLRPHLAGATDTQYF. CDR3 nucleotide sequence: TGTGCCAGCAGCCTCCGCCCCCATTTAGCGGGGGCCACAGATACGCAGTATTTT. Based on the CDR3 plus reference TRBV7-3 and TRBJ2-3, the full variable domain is GAGVSQTPSNKVTEKGKYVELRCDPISGHTALYWYRQSLGQGPEFLIYFQGTGAADDSGLPNDRFFAVRPEGSVSTLKIQRTERGDSAVYLCASSLRPHLAGATDTQYFGPGTRLTVL.

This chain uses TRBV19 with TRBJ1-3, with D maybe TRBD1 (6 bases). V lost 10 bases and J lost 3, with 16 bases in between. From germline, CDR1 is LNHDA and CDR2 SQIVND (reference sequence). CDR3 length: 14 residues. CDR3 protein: CATQGGSYGNTIYF. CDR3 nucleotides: TGTGCCACCCAAGGGGGAAGTTATGGAAACACCATATATTTT.

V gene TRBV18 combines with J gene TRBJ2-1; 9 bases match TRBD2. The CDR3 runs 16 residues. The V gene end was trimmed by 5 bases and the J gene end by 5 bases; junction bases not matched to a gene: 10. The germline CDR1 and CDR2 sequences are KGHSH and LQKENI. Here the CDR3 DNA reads TGTGCCAGCTCATCTATCTTAGCGGGGGCGAACAATGAGCAGTTCTTC. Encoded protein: CASSSILAGANNEQFF.

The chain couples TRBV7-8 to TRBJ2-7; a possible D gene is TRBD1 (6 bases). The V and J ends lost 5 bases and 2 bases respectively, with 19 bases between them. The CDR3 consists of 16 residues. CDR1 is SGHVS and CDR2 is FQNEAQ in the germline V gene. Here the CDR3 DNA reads TGTGCCAGCAGCGCCCGACAGGCCGACTTACCCTACGAGCAGTACTTC. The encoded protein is CASSARQADLPYEQYF.

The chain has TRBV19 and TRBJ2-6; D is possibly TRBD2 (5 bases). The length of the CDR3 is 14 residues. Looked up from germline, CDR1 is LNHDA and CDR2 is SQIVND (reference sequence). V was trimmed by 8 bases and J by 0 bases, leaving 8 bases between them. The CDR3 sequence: CASRAGSGANVLTF. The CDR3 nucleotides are TGTGCCAGTCGGGCGGGCTCTGGGGCCAACGTCCTGACTTTC.

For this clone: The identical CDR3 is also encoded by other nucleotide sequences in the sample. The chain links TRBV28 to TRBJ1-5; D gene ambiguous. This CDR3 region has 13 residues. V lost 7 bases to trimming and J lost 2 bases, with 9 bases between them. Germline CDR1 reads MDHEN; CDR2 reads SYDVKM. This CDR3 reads CASKGVGNQPQHF. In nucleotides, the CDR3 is TGTGCCAGCAAGGGAGTTGGCAATCAGCCCCAGCATTTT.

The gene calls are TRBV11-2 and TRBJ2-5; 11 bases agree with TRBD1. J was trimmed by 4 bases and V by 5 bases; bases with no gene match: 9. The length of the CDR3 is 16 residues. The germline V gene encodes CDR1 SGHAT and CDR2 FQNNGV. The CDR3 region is CASSPRLGTGGETQYF. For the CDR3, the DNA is TGTGCCAGCAGCCCCCGTCTTGGGACAGGGGGAGAGACCCAGTACTTC. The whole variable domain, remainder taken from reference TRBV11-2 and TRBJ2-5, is EAGVAQSPRYKIIEKRQSVAFWCNPISGHATLYWYQQILGQGPKLLIQFQNNGVVDDSQLPKDRFSAERLKGVDSTLKIQPAKLEDSAVYLCASSPRLGTGGETQYFGPGTRLLVL.

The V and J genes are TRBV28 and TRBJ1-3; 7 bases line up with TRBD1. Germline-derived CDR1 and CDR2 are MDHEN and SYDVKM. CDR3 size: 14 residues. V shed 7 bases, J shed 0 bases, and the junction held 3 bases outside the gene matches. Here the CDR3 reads CASTPGGSGNTIYF. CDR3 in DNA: TGTGCCAGCACCCCAGGGGGCTCTGGAAACACCATATATTTT.

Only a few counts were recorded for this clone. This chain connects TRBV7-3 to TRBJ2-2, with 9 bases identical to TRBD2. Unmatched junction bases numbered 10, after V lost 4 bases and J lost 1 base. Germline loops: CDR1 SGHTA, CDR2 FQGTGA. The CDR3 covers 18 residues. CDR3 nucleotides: TGTGCCAGCAGCTCGGGAGCGGGAGGCTTACTGAACACCGGGGAGCTGTTTTTT. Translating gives CASSSGAGGLLNTGELFF.

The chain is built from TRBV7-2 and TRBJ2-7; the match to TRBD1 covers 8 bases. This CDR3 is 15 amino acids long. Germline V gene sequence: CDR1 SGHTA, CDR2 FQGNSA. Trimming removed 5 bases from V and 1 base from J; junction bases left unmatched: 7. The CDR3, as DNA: TGTGCCAGCAGCCCTCGGACAGGGTCTTCCTACGAGCAGTACTTC. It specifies CASSPRTGSSYEQYF.

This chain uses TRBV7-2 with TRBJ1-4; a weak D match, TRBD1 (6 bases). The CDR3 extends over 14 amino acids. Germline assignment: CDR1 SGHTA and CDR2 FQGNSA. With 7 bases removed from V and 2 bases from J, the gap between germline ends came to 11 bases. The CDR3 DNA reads TGTGCCAGCACACTACAGGGTACTAATGAAAAACTGTTTTTT. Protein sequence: CASTLQGTNEKLFF.

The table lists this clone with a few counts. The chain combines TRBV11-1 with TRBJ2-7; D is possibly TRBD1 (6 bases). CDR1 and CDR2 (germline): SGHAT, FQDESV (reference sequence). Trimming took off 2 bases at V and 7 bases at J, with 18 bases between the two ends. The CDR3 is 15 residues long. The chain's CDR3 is CASSLIRETDREQYF. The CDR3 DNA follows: TGTGCCAGCAGCTTAATTAGGGAGACCGACAGGGAGCAGTACTTC.

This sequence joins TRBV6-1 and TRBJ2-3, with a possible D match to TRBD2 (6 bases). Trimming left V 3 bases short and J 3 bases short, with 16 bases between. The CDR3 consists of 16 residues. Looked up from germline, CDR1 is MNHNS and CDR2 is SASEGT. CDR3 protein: CASSDLASAQTDTQYF. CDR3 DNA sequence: TGTGCCAGCAGTGATCTGGCTAGCGCACAAACAGATACGCAGTATTTT.

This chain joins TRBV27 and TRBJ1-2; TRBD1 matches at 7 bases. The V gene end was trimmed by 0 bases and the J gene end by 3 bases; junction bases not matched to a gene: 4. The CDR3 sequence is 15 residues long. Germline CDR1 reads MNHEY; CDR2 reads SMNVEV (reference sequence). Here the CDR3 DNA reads TGTGCCAGCAGTTTATCAGCAGGGGGGCACTATGGCTACACCTTC. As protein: CASSLSAGGHYGYTF.

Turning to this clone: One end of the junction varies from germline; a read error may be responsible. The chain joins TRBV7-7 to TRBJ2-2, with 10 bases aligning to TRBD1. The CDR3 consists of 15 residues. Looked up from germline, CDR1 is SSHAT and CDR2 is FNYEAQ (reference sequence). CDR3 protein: CASSLDRGHTGELFF. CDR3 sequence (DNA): TGTGCTAGCAGCTTAGACAGGGGGCACACCGGGGAGCTGTTTTTT.

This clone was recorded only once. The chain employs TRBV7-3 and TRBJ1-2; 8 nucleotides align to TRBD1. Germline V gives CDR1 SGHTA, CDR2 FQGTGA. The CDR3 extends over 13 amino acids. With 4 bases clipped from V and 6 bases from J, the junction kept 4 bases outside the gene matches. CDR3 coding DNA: TGTGCCAGCAGCTCCCAGACAGGGGATGGCTACACCTTC. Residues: CASSSQTGDGYTF.

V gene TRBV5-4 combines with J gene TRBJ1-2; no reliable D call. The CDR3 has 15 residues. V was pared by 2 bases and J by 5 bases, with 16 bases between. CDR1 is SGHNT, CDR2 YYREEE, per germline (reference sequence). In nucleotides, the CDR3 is TGTGCCAGCAGCTTATACGACCGCCCGAGGTATGGCTACACCTTC. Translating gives CASSLYDRPRYGYTF.

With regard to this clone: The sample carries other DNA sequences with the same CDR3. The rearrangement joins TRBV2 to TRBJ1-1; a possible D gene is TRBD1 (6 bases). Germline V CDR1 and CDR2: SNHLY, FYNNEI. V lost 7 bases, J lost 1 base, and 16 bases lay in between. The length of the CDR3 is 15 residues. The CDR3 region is CASTVRTAANTEAFF. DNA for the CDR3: TGTGCCAGCACAGTTCGGACAGCCGCGAACACTGAAGCTTTCTTT.

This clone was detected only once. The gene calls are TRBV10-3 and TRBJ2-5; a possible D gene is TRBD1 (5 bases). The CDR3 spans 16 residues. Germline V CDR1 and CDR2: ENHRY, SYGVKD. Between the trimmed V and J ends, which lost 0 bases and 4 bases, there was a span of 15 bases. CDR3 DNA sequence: TGTGCCATCAGTGAGTCAGGCAGGGAAGTCGGAGAGACCCAGTACTTC. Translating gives CAISESGREVGETQYF.

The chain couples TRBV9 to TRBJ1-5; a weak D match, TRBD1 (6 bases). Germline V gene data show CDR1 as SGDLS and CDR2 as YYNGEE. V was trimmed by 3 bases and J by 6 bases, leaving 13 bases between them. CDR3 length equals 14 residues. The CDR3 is CASSAYSRGQPQHF. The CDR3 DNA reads TGTGCCAGCAGCGCTTATTCCAGGGGTCAGCCCCAGCATTTT. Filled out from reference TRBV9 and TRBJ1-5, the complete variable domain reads DSGVTQTPKHLITATGQRVTLRCSPRSGDLSVYWYQQSLDQGLQFLIQYYNGEERAKGNILERFSAQQFPDLHSELNLSSLELGDSALYFCASSAYSRGQPQHFGDGTRLSIL.

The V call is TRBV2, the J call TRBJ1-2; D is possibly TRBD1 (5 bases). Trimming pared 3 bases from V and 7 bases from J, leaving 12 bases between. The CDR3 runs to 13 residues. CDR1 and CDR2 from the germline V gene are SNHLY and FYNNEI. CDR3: CASSDTGAGGYTF. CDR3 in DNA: TGTGCCAGCAGTGATACAGGAGCGGGTGGCTACACCTTC.